A selection of T cell receptor beta chains follows, all from one sample in a study of CD8 T cells in ankylosing spondylitis. MiXCR was run by TCRdb on the 5' RACE reads, yielding one entry per CDR3 protein. The table has about 510,000 distinct CDR3 sequences, under 5.5% seen once. The sequenced material came from blood, either unsorted or a sorted T cell fraction (not recorded which). All receptors come from a male donor with ankylosing spondylitis. Each CDR3 is given with its conserved first and last residue. The order of the fields is V gene, J gene, clone size, D gene, CDR3 protein, CDR3 DNA. A D gene is named only where the DNA matches it firmly. For some rows the clone size is stated as once, few or many, or as a class when expanded; others skip it.

v_gene: TRBV3-1
j_gene: TRBJ1-5
abundance: many
d_gene: NA
CDR3aa: CASSQAPGSISPQHF
CDR3nt: TGTGCCAGCAGCCAAGCACCAGGGTCAATCAGCCCCCAGCATTTT

v_gene: TRBV28
j_gene: TRBJ1-1
abundance: many
d_gene: TRBD1
CDR3aa: CASSSTILKGGAGNTEAFF
CDR3nt: TGTGCCAGCAGTTCGACGATATTAAAAGGGGGCGCGGGGAACACTGAAGCTTTCTTT

v_gene: TRBV20-1
j_gene: TRBJ1-6
abundance: many
d_gene: TRBD1
CDR3aa: CSAVDRGRDSPLHF
CDR3nt: TGCAGTGCTGTCGACAGGGGGCGGGATTCACCCCTCCACTTT

v_gene: TRBV11-2
j_gene: TRBJ2-4
abundance: NA
d_gene: TRBD2
CDR3aa: CASSPYALAGGPENIQYF
CDR3nt: TGTGCCAGCAGCCCCTATGCCCTAGCGGGAGGGCCGGAAAACATTCAGTACTTC

v_gene: TRBV19
j_gene: TRBJ2-2
abundance: NA
d_gene: TRBD1
CDR3aa: CASSMRGLAGELFF
CDR3nt: TGTGCCAGTAGTATGAGGGGGCTCGCCGGGGAGCTGTTTTTT

v_gene: TRBV20-1
j_gene: TRBJ1-2
abundance: many
d_gene: NA
CDR3aa: CSANSFYDGYTF
CDR3nt: TGCAGTGCTAACAGCTTTTATGATGGCTACACCTTC

v_gene: TRBV3-1
j_gene: TRBJ1-6
abundance: many
d_gene: NA
CDR3aa: CASSQNPGPPLHF
CDR3nt: TGTGCCAGCAGCCAAAATCCCGGTCCACCCCTCCACTTT

v_gene: TRBV20-1
j_gene: TRBJ2-3
abundance: many
d_gene: TRBD2
CDR3aa: CSASRLAASTDTQYF
CDR3nt: TGCAGTGCTTCCCGACTAGCGGCTAGCACAGATACGCAGTATTTT

v_gene: TRBV20-1
j_gene: TRBJ2-1
abundance: many
d_gene: NA
CDR3aa: CSARGREQFF
CDR3nt: TGCAGTGCTAGAGGGCGGGAGCAGTTCTTC

v_gene: TRBV29-1
j_gene: TRBJ2-3
abundance: many
d_gene: NA
CDR3aa: CSTLSRGSPFFTDTQYF
CDR3nt: TGCAGTACCCTCTCGAGGGGGTCCCCTTTCTTCACAGATACGCAGTATTTT

v_gene: TRBV12-3/TRBV12-4
j_gene: TRBJ1-2
abundance: many
d_gene: NA
CDR3aa: CASSLSAIRTHYGYTF
CDR3nt: TGTGCCAGCAGTTTATCGGCCATCCGAACCCACTATGGCTACACCTTC

v_gene: TRBV4-1
j_gene: TRBJ2-3
abundance: many
d_gene: NA
CDR3aa: CASSFRVYGTDTQYF
CDR3nt: TGCGCCAGCAGCTTCCGGGTCTATGGCACAGATACGCAGTATTTT

v_gene: TRBV5-6
j_gene: TRBJ1-1
abundance: many
d_gene: NA
CDR3aa: CASSLEDRNTEAFF
CDR3nt: TGTGCCAGCAGCTTGGAAGACAGAAACACTGAAGCTTTCTTT

v_gene: TRBV2
j_gene: TRBJ1-5
abundance: many
d_gene: NA
CDR3aa: CASSESHSNQPQHF
CDR3nt: TGTGCCAGCAGTGAATCACATAGCAATCAGCCCCAGCATTTT

v_gene: TRBV4-3
j_gene: TRBJ2-7
abundance: NA
d_gene: TRBD1
CDR3aa: CASSPGTGGAKLYEQYF
CDR3nt: TGCGCCAGCAGCCCCGGGACAGGGGGCGCGAAACTGTACGAGCAGTACTTC

v_gene: TRBV6-1
j_gene: TRBJ2-7
abundance: many
d_gene: NA
CDR3aa: CASSDWRTAGF
CDR3nt: TGTGCCAGCAGTGATTGGAGGACCGCGGGGTTC

v_gene: TRBV18
j_gene: TRBJ1-1
abundance: many
d_gene: NA
CDR3aa: CASSPAAGAEAFF
CDR3nt: TGTGCCAGCTCTCCGGCGGCAGGGGCTGAAGCTTTCTTT

v_gene: TRBV5-5
j_gene: TRBJ2-1
abundance: many
d_gene: TRBD2
CDR3aa: CASSLIPSGRAMFF
CDR3nt: TGTGCCAGCAGCTTAATTCCTAGCGGGAGGGCAATGTTCTTC

v_gene: TRBV5-1
j_gene: TRBJ2-7
abundance: many
d_gene: TRBD1
CDR3aa: CASSRQGASNEQYF
CDR3nt: TGCGCCAGCAGCCGACAGGGGGCGTCCAACGAGCAGTACTTC

v_gene: TRBV18
j_gene: TRBJ2-7
abundance: many
d_gene: NA
CDR3aa: CASSLQGFTLYEQYF
CDR3nt: TGTGCCAGCTCACTACAGGGATTTACCCTCTACGAGCAGTACTTC